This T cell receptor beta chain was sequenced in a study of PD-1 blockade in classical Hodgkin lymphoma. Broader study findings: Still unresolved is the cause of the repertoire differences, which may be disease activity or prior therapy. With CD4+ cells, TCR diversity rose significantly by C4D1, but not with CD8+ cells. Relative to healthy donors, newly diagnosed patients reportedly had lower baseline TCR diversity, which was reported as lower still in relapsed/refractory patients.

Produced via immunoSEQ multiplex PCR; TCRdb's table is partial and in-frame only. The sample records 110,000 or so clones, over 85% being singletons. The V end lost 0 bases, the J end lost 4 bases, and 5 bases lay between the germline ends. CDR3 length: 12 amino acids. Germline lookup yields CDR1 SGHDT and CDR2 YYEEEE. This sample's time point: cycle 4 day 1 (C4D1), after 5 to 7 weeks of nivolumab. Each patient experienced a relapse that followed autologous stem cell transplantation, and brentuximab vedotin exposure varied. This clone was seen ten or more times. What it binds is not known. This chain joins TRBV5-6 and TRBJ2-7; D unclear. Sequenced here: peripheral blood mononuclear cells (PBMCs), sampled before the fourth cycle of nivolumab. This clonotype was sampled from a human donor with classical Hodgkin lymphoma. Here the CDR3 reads CASSLDDYEQYF. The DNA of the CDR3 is TGTGCCAGCAGCTTGGACGATTACGAGCAGTACTTC.